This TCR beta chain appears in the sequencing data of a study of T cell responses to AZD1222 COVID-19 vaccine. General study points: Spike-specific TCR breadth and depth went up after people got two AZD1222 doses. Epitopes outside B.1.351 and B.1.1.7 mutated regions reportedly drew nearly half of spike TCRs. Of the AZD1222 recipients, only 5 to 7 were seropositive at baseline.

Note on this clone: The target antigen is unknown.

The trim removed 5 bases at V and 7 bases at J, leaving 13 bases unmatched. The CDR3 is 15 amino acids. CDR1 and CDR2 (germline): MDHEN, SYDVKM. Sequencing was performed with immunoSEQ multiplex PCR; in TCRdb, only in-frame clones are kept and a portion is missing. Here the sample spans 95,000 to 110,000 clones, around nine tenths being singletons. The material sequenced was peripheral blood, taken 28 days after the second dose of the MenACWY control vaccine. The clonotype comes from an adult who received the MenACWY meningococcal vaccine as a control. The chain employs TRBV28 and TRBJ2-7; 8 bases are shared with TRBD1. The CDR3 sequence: CASSGGQAPFTEQYF. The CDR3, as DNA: TGTGCCAGCAGTGGGGGACAGGCTCCTTTTACAGAGCAGTACTTC.